This TCR beta chain was documented in a study of CD8+ T cells in alopecia areata. CDR1 is GTSNPN, CDR2 SVGIG, per germline (reference sequence). The CDR3 sequence is 13 residues long. J was trimmed by 8 bases and V by 7 bases; bases with no gene match: 4. Turning to this clone: Its cognate antigen is unknown.

Reverse transcribed after extraction, RNA yielded cDNA as the sequencing template. Using immunoSEQ multiplex PCR, the repertoire was profiled, and TCRdb retains in-frame clones only, with some absent. The sample lists 65,000 to 95,000 clones, 51% occurring once. Study-level points and caveats: TCR sharing was clearer in mice than between patients, perhaps partly owing to patient HLA diversity.

What was sequenced was NKG2D-high CD8+ T cells sorted from blood. The chain recombines TRBV30 with TRBJ2-1; 14 bases agree with TRBD2. The clonotype originates from a human donor with alopecia areata. CDR3 sequence (DNA): TGTGCCTCGACTAGCGGGAGGGCCCATGAGCAGTTCTTC. Its protein is CASTSGRAHEQFF.